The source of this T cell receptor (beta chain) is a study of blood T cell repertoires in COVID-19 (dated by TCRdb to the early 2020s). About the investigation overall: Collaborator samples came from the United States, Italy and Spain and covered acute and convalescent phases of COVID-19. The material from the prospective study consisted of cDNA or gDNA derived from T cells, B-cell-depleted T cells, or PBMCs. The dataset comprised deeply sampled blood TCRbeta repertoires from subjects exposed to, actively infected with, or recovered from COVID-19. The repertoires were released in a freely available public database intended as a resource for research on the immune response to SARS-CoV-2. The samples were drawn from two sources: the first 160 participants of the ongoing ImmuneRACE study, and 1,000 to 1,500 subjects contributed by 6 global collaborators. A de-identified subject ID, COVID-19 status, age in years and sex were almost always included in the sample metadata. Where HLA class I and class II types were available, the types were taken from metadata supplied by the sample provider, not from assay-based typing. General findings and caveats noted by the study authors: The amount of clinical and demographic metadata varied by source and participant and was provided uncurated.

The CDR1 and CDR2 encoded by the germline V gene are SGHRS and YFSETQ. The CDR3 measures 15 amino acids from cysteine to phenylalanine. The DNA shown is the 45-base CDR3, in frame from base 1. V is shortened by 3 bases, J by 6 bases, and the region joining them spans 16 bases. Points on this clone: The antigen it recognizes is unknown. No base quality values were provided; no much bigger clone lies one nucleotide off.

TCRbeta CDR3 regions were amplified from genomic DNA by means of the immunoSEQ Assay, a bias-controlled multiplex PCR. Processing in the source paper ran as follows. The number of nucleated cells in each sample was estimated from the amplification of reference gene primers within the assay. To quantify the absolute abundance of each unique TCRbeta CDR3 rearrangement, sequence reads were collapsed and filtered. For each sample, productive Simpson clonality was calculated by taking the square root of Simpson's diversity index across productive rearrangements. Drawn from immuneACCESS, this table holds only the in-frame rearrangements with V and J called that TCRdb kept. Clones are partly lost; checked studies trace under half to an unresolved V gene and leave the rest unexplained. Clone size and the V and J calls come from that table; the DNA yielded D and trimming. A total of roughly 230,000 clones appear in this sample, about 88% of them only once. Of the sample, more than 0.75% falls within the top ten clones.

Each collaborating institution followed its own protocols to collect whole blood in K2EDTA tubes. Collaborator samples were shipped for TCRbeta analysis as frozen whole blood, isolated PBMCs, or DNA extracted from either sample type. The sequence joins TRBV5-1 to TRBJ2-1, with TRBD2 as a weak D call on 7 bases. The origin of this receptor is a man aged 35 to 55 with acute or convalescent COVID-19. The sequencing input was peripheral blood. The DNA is TGCGCCAGCAGCTCTCTCGCGGGGGCCCTCAATGAGCAGTTCTTC. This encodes CASSSLAGALNEQFF.